Following are 14 T cell receptor beta chains from one sample sequenced in a study of blood T cell repertoires in COVID-19 (dated by TCRdb to about 2020). Library preparation used the immunoSEQ multiplex PCR assay. Sourced from immuneACCESS, this table was stored by TCRdb with only in-frame sequences that have V and J called. A share of the clones is absent; for the studies checked, an unresolved V gene accounts for under half, and the remainder has no known explanation. The sample yields fewer than 110,000 clones; approximately 92% were counted once. The ten largest clones represent around 5.8% of the sample. The sequenced material came from peripheral blood. The receptors were sampled from a man over 45 with active COVID-19.

V usage is TRBV24-1 and J usage is TRBJ2-1; TRBD1 aligns across 7 bases. The germline V gene encodes CDR1 KGHDR and CDR2 SFDVKD. CDR3 size: 17 residues. V was clipped by 7 bases and J by 0 bases; unmatched bases: 11. CDR3 protein: CATSQTTGVSSYNEQFF. CDR3 nucleotide sequence: TGTGCCACCAGCCAAACAACAGGGGTAAGCTCCTACAATGAGCAGTTCTTC.

The gene calls are TRBV19 and TRBJ1-5; D not certain. This CDR3 has 14 residues. The V and J ends lost 5 bases and 3 bases respectively, with 11 bases between them. Germline V CDR1 and CDR2: LNHDA, SQIVND (reference sequence). The CDR3 DNA follows: TGTGCCAGTAGTGTTTCCGGGAACAATCAGCCCCAGCATTTT. It codes for CASSVSGNNQPQHF.

V gene TRBV3-1 (or the pseudogene TRBV3-2) combines with J gene TRBJ1-4, with D possibly matching TRBD1 (5 bases). This CDR3 is 14 amino acids long. V shed 4 bases and J shed 7 bases, with 13 bases lying between them. Germline V gene sequence: CDR1 LGHDT, CDR2 YNNKEL (reference sequence). The CDR3 loop reads CASSLLGGSEKLFF. In DNA, the CDR3 is TGTGCCAGCAGCCTACTGGGGGGGAGTGAAAAACTGTTTTTT.

The rearrangement links TRBV28 to TRBJ2-3; D is possibly TRBD2 (5 bases). V was pared by 10 bases and J by 1 base, with 15 bases between. This CDR3 is 14 amino acids long. Germline CDR1 reads MDHEN; CDR2 reads SYDVKM. The CDR3 loop reads CATDQTGGTDTQYF. The CDR3 DNA follows: TGTGCCACCGACCAGACCGGGGGCACAGATACGCAGTATTTT. Complete variable domain (other parts from reference TRBV28 and TRBJ2-3): DVKVTQSSRYLVKRTGEKVFLECVQDMDHENMFWYRQDPGLGLRLIYFSYDVKMKEKGDIPEGYSVSREKKERFSLILESASTNQTSMYLCATDQTGGTDTQYFGPGTRLTVL.

This sequence joins TRBV28 and TRBJ1-4; D is ambiguous. The germline V gene encodes CDR1 MDHEN and CDR2 SYDVKM. V lost 5 bases and J 10 bases, leaving 11 bases between the germline ends. There are 12 residues in the CDR3. The chain's CDR3 is CASSPPVVKLFF. CDR3 nucleotides: TGTGCCAGCAGTCCCCCGGTGGTAAAACTGTTTTTT.

V gene TRBV7-9 combines with J gene TRBJ2-1; 13 bases align to TRBD2. J lost 8 bases, V lost 10 bases, and 20 bases had no gene match. CDR3 size: 18 residues. Per the germline V gene, CDR1 is SEHNR and CDR2 is FQNEAQ (reference sequence). The CDR3: CATPGARLAGGLLHEQFF. CDR3 sequence (DNA): TGTGCCACCCCAGGGGCGAGACTAGCGGGAGGTTTGTTGCATGAGCAGTTCTTC.

CDR3 in DNA: TGCGCCAGCAGCCAAGGGGCTTCTAGCGGGAGGGTTCGGGACGAGCAGTACTTC. This sequence encodes CASSQGASSGRVRDEQYF. The rearrangement uses TRBV4-1 and TRBJ2-7; 12 bases are a match to TRBD2. Trimming removed 1 base from V and 5 bases from J; junction bases left unmatched: 12. CDR3 length: 18 residues. The germline CDR1 and CDR2 sequences are MGHRA and YSYEKL.

The rearrangement uses TRBV5-1 and TRBJ1-1; D remains unclear. Per the germline V gene, CDR1 is SGHRS and CDR2 is YFSETQ. The length of the CDR3 is 12 residues. V was pared by 3 bases and J by 0 bases, with 3 bases between. This CDR3 is CASSSVNTEAFF. In nucleotides, the CDR3 is TGCGCCAGCAGCTCCGTGAACACTGAAGCTTTCTTT.

The gene calls are TRBV5-1 and TRBJ2-5; 12 positions agree with TRBD2. Trimming cost V 4 bases and J 2 bases; bases outside gene matches: 9. There are 17 residues in the CDR3. Germline-derived CDR1 and CDR2 are SGHRS and YFSETQ. Here the CDR3 reads CASSNPRLAGEQETQYF. The CDR3 DNA reads as TGCGCCAGCAGCAATCCCAGACTAGCGGGAGAACAAGAGACCCAGTACTTC.

The chain couples TRBV11-3 to TRBJ2-2, with a weak D call TRBD2 (6 bases). This CDR3 region has 16 residues. Germline CDR1 SGHNT, CDR2 YENEEA. V lost 5 bases and J 1 base, leaving 14 bases between the germline ends. The CDR3 nucleotides are TGTGCCAGCAGCCCCGAGGGCGGGATGAACACCGGGGAGCTGTTTTTT. Amino acid sequence: CASSPEGGMNTGELFF.

A single count supports this clone. The rearrangement links TRBV5-4 to TRBJ1-2, with unresolved D. Germline V lookup: CDR1 SGHNT, CDR2 YYREEE (reference sequence). This CDR3 is built from 14 residues. V was pared by 3 bases and J by 8 bases, with 17 bases between. The CDR3 nucleotides read TGTGCCAGCAGCTCCTGGGGAGGGAGAGGAGGCTACACCTTC. This gives the protein CASSSWGGRGGYTF.

This rearrangement joins TRBV27 to TRBJ2-7, with 13 positions matching TRBD2. Trimming took 7 bases from V and 4 from J; bases not matched to a gene: 13. This CDR3 spans 17 amino acids. Germline CDR1 MNHEY, CDR2 SMNVEV (reference sequence). The CDR3 loop is CASKRTSGSHGRYEQYF. CDR3 sequence (DNA): TGTGCCAGCAAGCGGACTAGCGGGAGCCACGGGCGGTACGAGCAGTACTTC.

This chain joins TRBV25-1 and TRBJ1-3, with TRBD1 identical over 8 bases. V gave up 8 bases and J gave up 4 bases; unmatched junction bases: 7. Germline V CDR1 and CDR2: MGHDK, SYGVNS. CDR3 length: 14 amino acids. The CDR3 DNA follows: TGTGCCAGCCGCTCAGGGGGCATGGGAAACACCATATATTTT. Its protein product is CASRSGGMGNTIYF.

The gene calls are TRBV15 and TRBJ2-7; D is undetermined. The length of the CDR3 is 12 residues. Germline V gene sequence: CDR1 LNHNV, CDR2 YYDKDF (reference sequence). Trimming cost V 0 bases and J 5 bases, with 5 bases left between them. This CDR3 reads CATSRDRNEQYF. The CDR3 DNA reads TGTGCCACCAGCAGAGACAGAAACGAGCAGTACTTC.